The entry below gives a single T cell receptor (beta chain) sequence along with its context. Its antigen is as yet unknown. Germline CDR1 is SGDLS and CDR2 is YYNGEE. CDR3 length equals 14 residues. Trimming pared 3 bases from V and 6 bases from J, leaving 16 bases between. TCRdb independently ran MiXCR on the reads; one entry per CDR3 protein. Seen here are some 700,000 distinct CDR3 sequences, 35% observed once, and the top ten hold 2.8%. This entry comes from a study of T cell repertoires in cytomegalovirus infection. Study as a whole: Both CMV infection and a matching HLA type were indicated by public TCR beta signatures.

Points from the study as a whole: The study found HLA-C-restricted CMV-specific TCR beta clonotypes dominating the ex vivo response.

The chain carries TRBV9 and TRBJ2-7; possible D gene TRBD1, 6 bases. This TCR came from a human donor in good health (CMV status not recorded). Some clones in this sample may be carry-over from other donors' samples. The specimen sequenced was PBMCs. The CDR3 sequence: CASSATQGPSEQYF. The CDR3 coding sequence is TGTGCCAGCAGCGCGACACAGGGCCCCTCCGAGCAGTACTTC.